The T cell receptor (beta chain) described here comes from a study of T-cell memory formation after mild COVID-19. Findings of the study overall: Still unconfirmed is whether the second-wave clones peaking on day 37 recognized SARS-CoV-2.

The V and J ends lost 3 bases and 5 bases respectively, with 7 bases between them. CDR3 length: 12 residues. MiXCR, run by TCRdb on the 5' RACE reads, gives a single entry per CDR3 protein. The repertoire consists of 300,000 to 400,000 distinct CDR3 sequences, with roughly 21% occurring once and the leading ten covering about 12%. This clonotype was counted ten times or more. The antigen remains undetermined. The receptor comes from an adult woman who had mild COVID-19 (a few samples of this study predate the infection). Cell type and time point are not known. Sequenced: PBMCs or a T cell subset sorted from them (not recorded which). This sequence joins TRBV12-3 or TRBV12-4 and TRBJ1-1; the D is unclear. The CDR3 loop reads CASSFGFTEAFF. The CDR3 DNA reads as TGTGCCAGCAGTTTTGGCTTTACTGAAGCTTTCTTT.